These 26 T cell receptor beta chains were all obtained from the same sample, sequenced in a study of blood T cell repertoires in COVID-19. Profiled with immunoSEQ multiplex PCR; TCRdb holds only in-frame clones, not every one. The sample has some 180,000 clones; roughly 83% are singletons. What was sequenced was peripheral blood. Receptor source: a woman in her thirties or forties with COVID-19, enrolled during active disease.

The gene calls are TRBV27 and TRBJ2-7; 9 positions match TRBD2. There are 14 residues in the CDR3. The V segment lost 5 bases and the J segment 4 bases; nucleotides outside the gene matches: 6. Looked up from germline, CDR1 is MNHEY and CDR2 is SMNVEV (reference sequence). CDR3 DNA sequence: TGTGCCAGCAGTCCCTCTAGCGGGACTTACGAGCAGTACTTC. Its protein product is CASSPSSGTYEQYF.

The CDR3 bases are TGTGCCAGCAGCCCCCCGACAGGGGCCTCTGGAAACACCATATATTTT. Residues: CASSPPTGASGNTIYF. V and J are TRBV9 and TRBJ1-3, with 8 bases fitting TRBD1. Looked up from germline, CDR1 is SGDLS and CDR2 is YYNGEE. V was pared by 4 bases and J by 0 bases, with 6 bases of the junction left unmatched. This CDR3 comprises 16 residues.

The chain has TRBV9 and TRBJ1-1; tentative D call: TRBD1 (5 bases). Germline V CDR1 and CDR2: SGDLS, YYNGEE. This CDR3 is built from 14 residues. V gave up 0 bases and J gave up 7 bases, with 13 bases separating them. The CDR3 sequence is CASSVDSRDDEAFF. In DNA form, the CDR3 reads TGTGCCAGCAGCGTAGATAGCAGGGATGATGAAGCTTTCTTT.

The chain combines TRBV19 with TRBJ2-7, with D perhaps matching TRBD2 (5 bases). This CDR3 is 15 amino acids long. Germline CDR1 and CDR2: LNHDA and SQIVND (reference sequence). V lost 7 bases and J lost 3, with 19 bases in between. The CDR3 nucleotides read TGTGCCAGTACCCGGTCCCCCCGGGGATTCTACGAGCAGTACTTC. It encodes CASTRSPRGFYEQYF. Together with reference TRBV19 and TRBJ2-7, the CDR3 gives the full variable domain: DGGITQSPKYLFRKEGQNVTLSCEQNLNHDAMYWYRQDPGQGLRLIYYSQIVNDFQKGDIAEGYSVSREKKESFPLTVTSAQKNPTAFYLCASTRSPRGFYEQYFGPGTRLTVT.

CDR3 residues: CASSLPWEAQYF. In DNA form, the CDR3 reads TGTGCCAGCAGCCTCCCCTGGGAGGCCCAGTACTTC. The V and J genes are TRBV12-3 or TRBV12-4 and TRBJ2-5; weak D call: TRBD2 (6 bases). Trimming cost V 6 bases and J 9 bases, with 14 bases left between them. This CDR3 is built from 12 residues.

The V call is TRBV9, the J call TRBJ1-1; D is ambiguous. V shed 5 bases and J shed 8 bases, with 7 bases lying between them. The CDR3 is 10 amino acids. The germline V gene has CDR1 SGDLS and CDR2 YYNGEE. CDR3 nucleotides: TGTGCCAGCAGAGGAGGGGAAGCTTTCTTT. As protein: CASRGGEAFF.

V and J are TRBV27 and TRBJ2-1; 9 nucleotides match TRBD2. The CDR3 is 16 residues long. V dropped 5 bases and J dropped 0; count of bases not matched to a gene: 5. Germline CDR1 MNHEY, CDR2 SMNVEV (reference sequence). The CDR3 DNA sequence: TGTGCCAGCAGTAGGTCTAGCGGGGACTCCTACAATGAGCAGTTCTTC. Amino acid sequence: CASSRSSGDSYNEQFF.

The V gene is TRBV7-9, the J gene TRBJ1-2; TRBD1 aligns across 10 bases. Per the germline V gene, CDR1 is SEHNR and CDR2 is FQNEAQ (reference sequence). The CDR3 is 16 amino acids. The V and J ends lost 1 base and 4 bases, in that order; junction bases with no gene match: 6. In nucleotides, the CDR3 is TGTGCCAGCAGCTTAGGCGGGACAGGGGATGGCTATGGCTACACCTTC. This encodes CASSLGGTGDGYGYTF.

The chain is built from TRBV12-5 and TRBJ2-2; D gene unclear. Germline lookup yields CDR1 LGHNT and CDR2 FRNRAP. The CDR3 extends over 13 amino acids. V lost 3 bases and J 3 bases, leaving 5 bases between the germline ends. The CDR3 nucleotides read TGTGCTAGTGGTTTCCGAGACACCGGGGAGCTGTTTTTT. Protein: CASGFRDTGELFF.

The V gene is TRBV30, the J gene TRBJ2-7; 7 bases align to TRBD2. Germline-derived CDR1 and CDR2 are GTSNPN and SVGIG (reference sequence). V shed 3 bases and J 7 bases; nucleotides not matched to a gene: 15. This CDR3 spans 15 amino acids. CDR3 in DNA: TGTGCCTGGAGCCCTACCGAGCGGGGCGTCGAGGAGCAGTACTTC. It specifies CAWSPTERGVEEQYF.

This chain uses TRBV5-6 with TRBJ2-1, with no clear D. Between the trimmed V and J ends, which lost 4 bases and 0 bases, there was a span of 8 bases. The CDR3 sequence is 14 residues long. The germline gives CDR1 SGHDT, CDR2 YYEEEE. DNA for the CDR3: TGTGCCAGCAGCCTGTTCGGCTCCTACAATGAGCAGTTCTTC. Translating gives CASSLFGSYNEQFF.

The J gene is TRBJ2-6, the V gene TRBV19, with TRBD2 identical over 7 bases. CDR1 is LNHDA, CDR2 SQIVND, per germline (reference sequence). CDR3 length equals 17 residues. V was clipped by 4 bases and J by 0 bases; unmatched bases: 6. The CDR3 spells CASSTPGGPSGANVLTF. As DNA, the CDR3 is TGTGCCAGTAGTACCCCGGGGGGACCCTCTGGGGCCAACGTCCTGACTTTC.

V gene TRBV2 combines with J gene TRBJ1-1, with 7 nucleotides matching TRBD1. Germline CDR1 reads SNHLY; CDR2 reads FYNNEI. The junction had 6 bases not matched to a gene; V was cut back by 4 bases and J by 4 bases. The CDR3 sequence is 14 residues long. Here the CDR3 reads CASSAGTEATEAFF. Here the CDR3 DNA reads TGTGCCAGCAGTGCCGGGACAGAGGCCACTGAAGCTTTCTTT.

The chain recombines TRBV5-4 with TRBJ1-1; a weak D match, TRBD1 (5 bases). This CDR3 has 14 amino acids. Germline CDR1 SGHNT, CDR2 YYREEE (reference sequence). V was shortened by 4 bases and J by 0 bases, with 10 bases between the two germline ends. DNA for the CDR3: TGTGCCAGCAGCGTGGGGCAAGTGAACACTGAAGCTTTCTTT. Translation gives CASSVGQVNTEAFF.

For the CDR3, the DNA is TGTGCCAGCAGCAAAAGGCCGGGACAGTGCAATGAGCAGTTCTTC. This codes for CASSKRPGQCNEQFF. The chain employs TRBV21-1 and TRBJ2-1; no check of the table's D call, TRBD1, against the DNA was made. TRBV21-1 is marked as a pseudogene. This CDR3 comprises 15 residues.

This clone was counted once. The V gene is TRBV2, the J gene TRBJ1-5; D might be TRBD1 (6 bases). Trimming cost V 6 bases and J 3 bases, with 15 bases left between them. Germline values: CDR1 SNHLY, CDR2 FYNNEI. This CDR3 has 15 residues. The CDR3 spells CASRGAGATNQPQHF. DNA for the CDR3: TGTGCCAGCAGGGGAGCGGGGGCAACCAATCAGCCCCAGCATTTT.

This rearrangement joins TRBV7-6 to TRBJ2-5; D unresolved. The germline V and J ends were trimmed by 6 bases and 6 bases, with 11 bases remaining between them. Germline V CDR1 and CDR2: SGHVS, FNYEAQ. This CDR3 is built from 12 residues. The CDR3 region is CASRAYLQTQYF. The CDR3, as DNA: TGTGCCAGCAGAGCTTATCTACAGACCCAGTACTTC.

The genes are TRBV7-2 and TRBJ2-5; the D gene is possibly TRBD1 (5 bases). The germline gives CDR1 SGHTA, CDR2 FQGNSA. The CDR3 sequence is 13 residues long. The CDR3: CAKEGARDGTQYF. CDR3 coding DNA: TGTGCTAAAGAAGGGGCAAGGGATGGGACCCAGTACTTC.

The chain links TRBV3-1 (or the pseudogene TRBV3-2) to TRBJ1-1; the D is unclear. V was pared by 4 bases and J by 5 bases, with 20 bases between. The CDR3 length is 16 residues. Germline loops: CDR1 LGHDT, CDR2 YNNKEL (reference sequence). The CDR3 loop is CASSLRPGSTGTEAFF. Written as DNA, the CDR3 is TGTGCCAGCAGCCTTCGGCCGGGGTCGACGGGGACTGAAGCTTTCTTT.

Only a few counts were recorded for this clone. The chain uses TRBV5-1 and TRBJ2-7; D possibly corresponds to TRBD1 (7 bases). CDR1 and CDR2 (germline): SGHRS, YFSETQ. CDR3 length: 14 amino acids. Trimming removed 1 base at V and 5 bases at J, with 13 bases between. This chain's CDR3 is CASSLRRGQDEQYF. The CDR3 bases are TGCGCCAGCAGCTTGAGGAGGGGGCAGGACGAGCAGTACTTC.

The chain couples TRBV4-1 to TRBJ1-1; 8 nucleotides line up with TRBD1. The CDR3 is 15 amino acids. Germline CDR1 MGHRA, CDR2 YSYEKL. The V gene end was trimmed by 1 base and the J gene end by 7 bases; junction bases not matched to a gene: 8. CDR3 nucleotide sequence: TGCGCCAGCAGCCAAGGTGGGACAGGCGGTCTTGAAGCTTTCTTT. Its protein product is CASSQGGTGGLEAFF.

The chain couples TRBV27 to TRBJ2-1, with 11 bases aligning to TRBD1. Germline assignment: CDR1 MNHEY and CDR2 SMNVEV (reference sequence). The CDR3 is made up of 16 amino acids. The V and J ends lost 5 bases and 6 bases, in that order; junction bases with no gene match: 9. The CDR3 is CASSRTGTGGGNEQFF. The DNA for the CDR3 is TGTGCCAGCAGTAGGACCGGGACAGGGGGAGGCAATGAGCAGTTCTTC.

The V call is TRBV11-3, the J call TRBJ2-3, with 7 nucleotides matching TRBD1. Germline assignment: CDR1 SGHNT and CDR2 YENEEA. V lost 3 bases, J lost 4 bases, and 4 bases stayed unmatched. CDR3 length equals 14 residues. The CDR3 bases are TGTGCCAGCAGCTTCGACAGGGCCGCAGATACGCAGTATTTT. It translates to CASSFDRAADTQYF.

The chain links TRBV28 to TRBJ2-5; D is perhaps TRBD1 (7 bases). Germline lookup yields CDR1 MDHEN and CDR2 SYDVKM. The CDR3 sequence is 14 residues long. The ends were cut back, 6 bases at V and 4 bases at J, with 15 bases in the middle. The CDR3 protein is CASRVPGGLETQYF. The CDR3 nucleotides are TGTGCCAGCAGGGTCCCAGGGGGGTTAGAGACCCAGTACTTC. The full variable domain, in which reference TRBV28 and TRBJ2-5 provide the parts outside the CDR3, is DVKVTQSSRYLVKRTGEKVFLECVQDMDHENMFWYRQDPGLGLRLIYFSYDVKMKEKGDIPEGYSVSREKKERFSLILESASTNQTSMYLCASRVPGGLETQYFGPGTRLLVL.

This rearrangement joins TRBV7-2 to TRBJ1-5; D might be TRBD1 (5 bases). The germline V and J ends were trimmed by 5 bases and 2 bases, with 13 bases remaining between them. Germline V gene data show CDR1 as SGHTA and CDR2 as FQGNSA. The CDR3 consists of 15 residues. CDR3 bases: TGTGCCAGCAGCCACGCCGGGGGAGGCAATCAGCCCCAGCATTTT. This codes for CASSHAGGGNQPQHF.

The V and J genes are TRBV7-9 and TRBJ1-4; 7 bases line up with TRBD1. Losses at the gene ends were 11 bases for V and 6 bases for J; bases not matched to a gene: 9. Germline values: CDR1 SEHNR, CDR2 FQNEAQ (reference sequence). The CDR3 has 13 residues. The CDR3 reads CAGGSDRDEKLFF. In nucleotides, the CDR3 is TGTGCCGGTGGGTCCGACAGGGATGAAAAACTGTTTTTT.